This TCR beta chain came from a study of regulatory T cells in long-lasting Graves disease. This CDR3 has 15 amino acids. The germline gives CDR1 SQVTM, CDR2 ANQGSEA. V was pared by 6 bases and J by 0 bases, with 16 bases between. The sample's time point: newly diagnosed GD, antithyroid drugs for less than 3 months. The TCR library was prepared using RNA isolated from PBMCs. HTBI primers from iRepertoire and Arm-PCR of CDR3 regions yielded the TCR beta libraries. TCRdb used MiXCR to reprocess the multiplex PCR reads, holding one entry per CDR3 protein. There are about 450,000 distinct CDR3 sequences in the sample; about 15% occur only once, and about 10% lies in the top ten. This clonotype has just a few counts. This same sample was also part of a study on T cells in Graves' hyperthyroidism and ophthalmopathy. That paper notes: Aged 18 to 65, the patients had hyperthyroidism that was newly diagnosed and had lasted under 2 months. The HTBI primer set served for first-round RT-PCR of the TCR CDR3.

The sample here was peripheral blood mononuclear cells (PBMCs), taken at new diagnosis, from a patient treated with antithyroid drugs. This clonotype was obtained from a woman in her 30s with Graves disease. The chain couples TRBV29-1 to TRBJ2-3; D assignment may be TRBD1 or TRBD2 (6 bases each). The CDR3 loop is CSVGGGWQSTDTQYF. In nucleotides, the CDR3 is TGCAGCGTCGGAGGGGGTTGGCAGAGCACAGATACGCAGTATTTT.